Listed here are 11 T cell receptor beta chains from one sample, sequenced in a study of OX40 agonist ivuxolimab in advanced cancers. The repertoire was sequenced with immunoSEQ multiplex PCR; TCRdb's copy has only in-frame clones and lacks some. Here the sample spans some 66,000 clones, around 87% being singletons. The specimen comprised CD4+ or CD8+ T cells sorted from blood, sampled in a trial of the OX40 agonist ivuxolimab. These TCRs come from an adult with an advanced solid tumor such as melanoma, head and neck, liver or kidney cancer.

About this clone itself: The same CDR3 can be traced to other DNA sequences in this sample. The chain is built from TRBV6-5 and TRBJ2-2, with D perhaps TRBD2 (5 bases). Germline V gene sequence: CDR1 MNHEY, CDR2 SVGAGI. V was trimmed by 2 bases and J by 5 bases, leaving 9 bases between them. This CDR3 is built from 14 residues. The CDR3 nucleotides are TGTGCCAGCAGTTACGTACCGGGGACCGGGGAGCTGTTTTTT. It codes for CASSYVPGTGELFF.

This chain connects TRBV4-3 to TRBJ1-1; D is unresolved. Trimming removed 0 bases from V and 6 bases from J, with 14 bases in between. CDR3 size: 15 residues. The V gene's germline CDR1 is LGHNA and CDR2 YSLEER. This chain's CDR3 is CASSQDLDHGAEAFF. CDR3 nucleotides: TGCGCCAGCAGCCAAGACTTGGACCATGGAGCTGAAGCTTTCTTT.

The V gene is TRBV6-5, the J gene TRBJ2-5; weak D call: TRBD1 (6 bases). CDR1 and CDR2 from the germline V gene are MNHEY and SVGAGI. The CDR3 is made up of 14 amino acids. V lost 5 bases, J lost 4 bases, and 14 bases lay in between. The CDR3 bases are TGTGCCAGCAGTGTGGGACAATCGGTAGAGACCCAGTACTTC. Translation gives CASSVGQSVETQYF.

The chain links TRBV18 to TRBJ1-6, with TRBD1 matching over 12 bases. The CDR3 is made up of 16 amino acids. The ends lost 6 bases at V and 5 bases at J; junction bases unmatched: 5. From germline, CDR1 is KGHSH and CDR2 LQKENI. CDR3 nucleotides: TGTGCCAGCTCCCTCGGGACAGGGGGCGATAATTCACCCCTCCACTTT. Encoded protein: CASSLGTGGDNSPLHF.

This clone appeared a few times. V usage is TRBV19 and J usage is TRBJ1-1; 7 bases line up with TRBD1. From germline, CDR1 is LNHDA and CDR2 SQIVND (reference sequence). Unmatched junction bases numbered 3, after V lost 5 bases and J lost 3 bases. There are 13 residues in the CDR3. The CDR3 nucleotides are TGTGCCAGTAGTGTTGACAGGGACACTGAAGCTTTCTTT. Protein: CASSVDRDTEAFF.

This clone was detected once. V gene TRBV6-5 combines with J gene TRBJ1-2, with D perhaps TRBD1 (5 bases). The length of the CDR3 is 16 residues. Germline V lookup: CDR1 MNHEY, CDR2 SVGAGI. V was cut by 1 base and J by 7 bases, with 19 bases left in between. The chain's CDR3 is CASSYLGEKRGTGYTF. In DNA form, the CDR3 reads TGTGCCAGCAGTTACTTAGGGGAGAAAAGGGGAACTGGCTACACCTTC.

The chain employs TRBV21-1 and TRBJ1-5. TRBV21-1 is tagged as a pseudogene. This CDR3 has 12 residues. The DNA of the CDR3 is TGTGCCAGCAGCAAAGCCAATCAGCCCCAGCATTTT. This codes for CASSKANQPQHF.

This rearrangement joins TRBV2 to TRBJ1-6; D not resolved. Looked up from germline, CDR1 is SNHLY and CDR2 is FYNNEI. With 3 bases removed from V and 12 bases from J, the gap between germline ends came to 15 bases. The CDR3 covers 14 residues. CDR3 DNA: TGTGCCAGCAGTGATGCCCGGACGTTGGTACCCCTCCACTTT. Its protein product is CASSDARTLVPLHF.

The rearrangement links TRBV6-6 to TRBJ2-3, with TRBD2 identical over 9 bases. From germline, CDR1 is MNHNY and CDR2 SVGAGI (reference sequence). The V and J ends lost 6 bases and 2 bases, in that order; junction bases with no gene match: 6. The length of the CDR3 is 15 residues. This CDR3 reads CASSRGGAFTDTQYF. The CDR3 DNA is TGTGCCAGCAGCCGCGGGGGGGCGTTCACAGATACGCAGTATTTT.

This clone was seen a few times. The V call is TRBV19, the J call TRBJ2-7; TRBD1 is a possible D gene (6 bases). The germline gives CDR1 LNHDA, CDR2 SQIVND (reference sequence). V lost 9 bases and J 1 base, leaving 10 bases between the germline ends. The CDR3 contains 12 residues. For the CDR3, the DNA is TGTGCCAGCTCAGGGGTTTCCTACGAGCAGTACTTC. Its translation is CASSGVSYEQYF.

This chain uses TRBV9 with TRBJ1-1; possibly TRBD1 for D (5 bases). The CDR3 sequence is 13 residues long. V lost 9 bases to trimming and J lost 1 base, with 13 bases between them. The germline CDR1 and CDR2 sequences are SGDLS and YYNGEE. CDR3 protein: CANADKKNTEAFF. The CDR3, as DNA: TGTGCCAACGCGGACAAGAAGAACACTGAAGCTTTCTTT.